This is a list of T cell receptor beta chains from one sample in a study of control samples from healthy donors and cancer patients. Here immunoSEQ multiplex PCR was the method, and the copy in TCRdb shows in-frame clones only, minus some. The sample has 200,000 or so clones, approximately 91% seen once; the top ten hold 1.8%. Sequences were obtained from blood. The receptor source for this set is a man aged 25-40 years in good health. The CDR3 runs from the conserved cysteine through the conserved F or W. D genes are given only for firm matches. Size is omitted from some rows. Given values are once, few, many or a class for expanded clones.

>14|TRBJ2-1|-|-|TRBV4-2
TGTGCCAGCAGCCAAGATGTGGGGTGGAATGAGCAGTTCTTC
CASSQDVGWNEQFF
>16|TRBJ1-4|-|TRBD1|TRBV24-1
TGTGCCACCAGTGATGCCCCTACAGGGGGCTTTGAAAAACTGTTTTTT
CATSDAPTGGFEKLFF
>15|TRBJ1-2|-|TRBD1|TRBV15
TGTGCCACCAGCAAACTTTCGGACAGGGGGAATGGCTACACCTTC
CATSKLSDRGNGYTF
>14|TRBJ1-6|-|-|TRBV29-1
TGCAGCGTTCGGACCTTTGGCGATAATTCACCCCTCCACTTT
CSVRTFGDNSPLHF
>16|TRBJ1-3|few|-|TRBV5-5
TGTGCCAGCACCCAAGGAGGGAAGAGCTCTGGAAACACCATATATTTT
CASTQGGKSSGNTIYF
>13|TRBJ2-7|-|-|TRBV11-2
TGTGCCAGCAGCTTGGGTTTAGGGTACGAGCAGTACTTC
CASSLGLGYEQYF
>16|TRBJ1-6|-|TRBD1|TRBV7-9
TGTGCCAGCAGCTTGCCTTGGGGACAGGATAATTCACCCCTCCACTTT
CASSLPWGQDNSPLHF
>16|TRBJ2-3|-|TRBD2|TRBV4-1
TGCGCCAGCAGCAGGTCTAGCGGGGCTGGCACAGATACGCAGTATTTT
CASSRSSGAGTDTQYF
>15|TRBJ1-6|-|-|TRBV7-8
TGTGCCAGCAGCCGCCGGGAATCCTATAATTCACCCCTCCACTTT
CASSRRESYNSPLHF
>15|TRBJ1-2|once|TRBD1|TRBV19
TGTGCCAGCATTCCCAGTCCGGGACAGCTCTATGGCTACACCTTC
CASIPSPGQLYGYTF
>15|TRBJ1-2|-|-|TRBV9
TGTGCCAGCAGCGTAGAGACAGCTCCTAACTATGGCTACACCTTC
CASSVETAPNYGYTF